This T cell receptor (beta chain) was observed in a study of CD8 T cells in ankylosing spondylitis. Quantitative 5'-RACE with molecular barcodes was used to make the TCR beta libraries. TCRdb analysed the 5' RACE reads with MiXCR anew, one entry per CDR3 protein. The sample includes a few hundred thousand distinct CDR3 sequences, 15% to 20% of them seen just once. Study-level results: Significantly higher representation of disease-linked clones was reported for matched ankylosing spondylitis synovial fluid.

The germline gives CDR1 SGHRS, CDR2 YFSETQ. The CDR3 has 15 residues. V was clipped by 4 bases and J by 2 bases; unmatched bases: 4. With regard to this clonotype: Its matching antigen is unknown.

The sequence came from a male donor with ankylosing spondylitis or in good health (not recorded which). The chain links TRBV5-1 to TRBJ2-5; 11 bases map to TRBD2. What was sequenced was blood, either unsorted or a sorted T cell fraction (not recorded which). CDR3 sequence: CASSQIAGGQETQYF. The CDR3 DNA sequence: TGCGCCAGCAGCCAAATAGCGGGAGGGCAAGAGACCCAGTACTTC.